One and the same sample provided the 8 T cell receptor beta chains below, sequenced in a study of T cell clones after liver transplantation. Data came from immunoSEQ multiplex PCR; TCRdb stores just in-frame clones and leaves some out. Of about 70,000 clones listed, 80% are singletons. The sample was CD4+ T cells from blood, taken 12 months after liver transplant. The receptors were sampled from a human patient who received a liver transplant. Some T cells may possibly be graft donor cells.

The CDR3 region is CASSTDIADTQYF. The CDR3 DNA follows: TGTGCCAGCTCAACAGACATTGCAGATACGCAGTATTTT. This chain connects TRBV18 to TRBJ2-3; D call uncertain. V shed 5 bases and J shed 4 bases, with 10 bases lying between them. This CDR3 comprises 13 residues. The germline CDR1 and CDR2 sequences are KGHSH and LQKENI. Full variable domain (missing parts from reference TRBV18 and TRBJ2-3): NAGVMQNPRHLVRRRGQEARLRCSPMKGHSHVYWYRQLPEEGLKFMVYLQKENIIDESGMPKERFSAEFPKEGPSILRIQQVVRGDSAAYFCASSTDIADTQYFGPGTRLTVL.

This clone was counted between two and nine times. The chain recombines TRBV4-1 with TRBJ1-1; possibly TRBD1 for D (6 bases). V lost 6 bases to trimming and J lost 4 bases, with 15 bases between them. This CDR3 has 14 residues. CDR1 and CDR2 from the germline V gene are MGHRA and YSYEKL. This CDR3 reads CASRPYREATEAFF. The DNA for the CDR3 is TGCGCCAGCAGGCCTTACAGGGAGGCCACTGAAGCTTTCTTT.

This chain connects TRBV6-1 to TRBJ2-3; D call uncertain. The CDR3 totals 13 residues. Looked up from germline, CDR1 is MNHNS and CDR2 is SASEGT. V was clipped by 1 base and J by 2 bases, with 4 bases between them. CDR3 protein: CASSEGPTDTQYF. CDR3 DNA sequence: TGTGCCAGCAGTGAAGGACCCACAGATACGCAGTATTTT.

The rearrangement links TRBV28 to TRBJ1-1, with unresolved D. Germline V gives CDR1 MDHEN, CDR2 SYDVKM. The CDR3 covers 11 residues. The V and J ends lost 5 bases and 12 bases respectively, with 13 bases between them. This CDR3 reads CASSGSALTFF. The CDR3 DNA follows: TGTGCCAGCAGTGGTAGTGCTTTGACTTTCTTT.

This clone was seen a single time. The chain joins TRBV19 to TRBJ2-2; 8 nucleotides agree with TRBD2. V lost 8 bases to trimming and J lost 4 bases; unmatched junction nucleotides: 9. There are 15 residues in the CDR3. Germline values: CDR1 LNHDA, CDR2 SQIVND (reference sequence). DNA of the CDR3: TGTGCCAGTGGGCCTCGACTAGCGCCCACCGGGGAGCTGTTTTTT. It yields the protein CASGPRLAPTGELFF.

The rearrangement joins TRBV9 to TRBJ2-2; D may be TRBD1 (6 bases). The length of the CDR3 is 14 residues. The germline V gene has CDR1 SGDLS and CDR2 YYNGEE. Trimming cost V 2 bases and J 1 base, with 6 bases left between them. In DNA, the CDR3 is TGTGCCAGCAGCGTGACAGGGAACACCGGGGAGCTGTTTTTT. Its translation: CASSVTGNTGELFF. The full variable domain, its missing parts supplied by reference TRBV9 and TRBJ2-2, is DSGVTQTPKHLITATGQRVTLRCSPRSGDLSVYWYQQSLDQGLQFLIQYYNGEERAKGNILERFSAQQFPDLHSELNLSSLELGDSALYFCASSVTGNTGELFFGEGSRLTVL.

J is TRBJ2-1 and V is TRBV14; D may be TRBD2 (6 bases). CDR3 length equals 14 residues. The ends were cut back, 3 bases at V and 5 bases at J, with 11 bases in the middle. Germline CDR1 SGHDN, CDR2 FVKESK. CDR3 region: CASSQSGWNNEQFF. The CDR3 DNA follows: TGTGCCAGCAGCCAGAGCGGGTGGAACAATGAGCAGTTCTTC.

The chain joins TRBV7-2 to TRBJ2-1; D may be TRBD2 (8 bases). Trimming took 5 bases from V and 6 from J, leaving 17 bases between them. This CDR3 comprises 15 residues. Per the germline V gene, CDR1 is SGHTA and CDR2 is FQGNSA. The chain's CDR3 is CASSRRGGTANEQFF. As DNA, the CDR3 is TGTGCCAGCAGCCGCCGGGGGGGGACAGCCAATGAGCAGTTCTTC.